The rows below give T cell receptor beta chains drawn from one sample of a study of blood T cell repertoires in COVID-19. The protocol was immunoSEQ multiplex PCR, while the TCRdb copy is restricted to in-frame clones and leaves out a portion. Of 200,000 to 250,000 clones in the sample, around 80% were seen once. The sequenced sample was peripheral blood. Receptor source: an elderly woman with COVID-19, enrolled during active disease. Both conserved end residues are part of each CDR3. Fields, in order: D gene, J gene, V gene, clone size, CDR3 DNA, CDR3 protein. D genes are given only for firm matches. Clone size appears in some rows only: once, few, many, or a class for an expanded clone.

d_call: TRBD1; j_call: TRBJ1-2; v_call: TRBV12-3/TRBV12-4; clone_size: .; cdr3_nt: TGTGCCAGCAGCACCGGGACAGGGTCGGGCTACACCTTC; cdr3_aa: CASSTGTGSGYTF
d_call: .; j_call: TRBJ1-3; v_call: TRBV3-1/TRBV3-2; clone_size: .; cdr3_nt: TGTGCCAGCAGCCAAGATCGTGGAAACACCATATATTTT; cdr3_aa: CASSQDRGNTIYF
d_call: .; j_call: TRBJ1-2; v_call: TRBV24-1; clone_size: .; cdr3_nt: TGTGCCACCAGTGATATCAACAGCCGCTATGGCTACACCTTC; cdr3_aa: CATSDINSRYGYTF
d_call: TRBD2; j_call: TRBJ2-7; v_call: TRBV3-1/TRBV3-2; clone_size: .; cdr3_nt: TGTGCCAGCAGCCAACTACGGGGAGGGGTCGACGAGCAGTACTTC; cdr3_aa: CASSQLRGGVDEQYF
d_call: TRBD1; j_call: TRBJ2-1; v_call: TRBV7-9; clone_size: .; cdr3_nt: TGTGCCAGCAGCCTAACGGGACAGAGGTACAATGAGCAGTTCTTC; cdr3_aa: CASSLTGQRYNEQFF
d_call: .; j_call: TRBJ2-2; v_call: TRBV11-2; clone_size: .; cdr3_nt: TGTGCCAGCAGCTCCCGGACAGTAACCGGGGAGCTGTTTTTT; cdr3_aa: CASSSRTVTGELFF
d_call: TRBD1; j_call: TRBJ1-2; v_call: TRBV27; clone_size: .; cdr3_nt: TGTGCCAGCGGTAGGGACAGTCTTCGAAACTATGGCTACACCTTC; cdr3_aa: CASGRDSLRNYGYTF
d_call: .; j_call: TRBJ1-4; v_call: TRBV7-9; clone_size: .; cdr3_nt: TGTGCCAGCAGCTTAGAGGAGGGTTTACGGGAAAAACTGTTTTTT; cdr3_aa: CASSLEEGLREKLFF
d_call: .; j_call: TRBJ1-3; v_call: TRBV5-1; clone_size: .; cdr3_nt: TGCGCCAGCAGCTTGGCTCCTTTCTCTGGAAACACCATATATTTT; cdr3_aa: CASSLAPFSGNTIYF
d_call: .; j_call: TRBJ1-3; v_call: TRBV20-1; clone_size: .; cdr3_nt: TGCAGTGCTACAGGCGGAAACACCATATATTTT; cdr3_aa: CSATGGNTIYF
d_call: TRBD2; j_call: TRBJ2-4; v_call: TRBV10-3; clone_size: .; cdr3_nt: TGTGCCATCAGTACTAGCGGGGGGGCCAAAAACATTCAGTACTTC; cdr3_aa: CAISTSGGAKNIQYF
d_call: TRBD2; j_call: TRBJ2-3; v_call: TRBV3-1/TRBV3-2; clone_size: .; cdr3_nt: TGTGCCAGCAGCCTTGAGCGGGGGTACACAGATACGCAGTATTTT; cdr3_aa: CASSLERGYTDTQYF
d_call: .; j_call: TRBJ1-4; v_call: TRBV6-6; clone_size: .; cdr3_nt: TGTGCCACCGTATTTAATGAAAAACTGTTTTTT; cdr3_aa: CATVFNEKLFF
d_call: .; j_call: TRBJ1-2; v_call: TRBV5-1; clone_size: once; cdr3_nt: TGCGCCAGCAGCCCCGAAGGGGGTCCCTATGGCTACACCTTC; cdr3_aa: CASSPEGGPYGYTF
d_call: .; j_call: TRBJ2-1; v_call: TRBV18; clone_size: .; cdr3_nt: TGTGCCAGCTCACCTATTGGGGCCGCCTACAATGAGCAGTTCTTC; cdr3_aa: CASSPIGAAYNEQFF
d_call: TRBD1; j_call: TRBJ1-1; v_call: TRBV6-5; clone_size: once; cdr3_nt: TGTGCCAGCAGTACTCGACAGGGGGGCACTGAAGCTTTCTTT; cdr3_aa: CASSTRQGGTEAFF
d_call: .; j_call: TRBJ2-7; v_call: TRBV27; clone_size: few; cdr3_nt: TGTGCCAGTTGGGCCTTATTGGCAGGGTCTCAGCAGTACTTC; cdr3_aa: CASWALLAGSQQYF
d_call: TRBD2; j_call: TRBJ2-3; v_call: TRBV5-1; clone_size: .; cdr3_nt: TGCGCCAGCAGCCGGGACGGAATAGCGGGGGGACAGGATACGCAGTATTTT; cdr3_aa: CASSRDGIAGGQDTQYF
d_call: TRBD1; j_call: TRBJ2-3; v_call: TRBV3-1/TRBV3-2; clone_size: .; cdr3_nt: TGTGCCAGCAGCTCAACGACAGGGGGAATCACAGATACGCAGTATTTT; cdr3_aa: CASSSTTGGITDTQYF
d_call: .; j_call: TRBJ2-7; v_call: TRBV2; clone_size: .; cdr3_nt: TGTGCCAGCACCGAATGGGAGTCCTACGAGCAGTACTTC; cdr3_aa: CASTEWESYEQYF
d_call: TRBD1; j_call: TRBJ2-2; v_call: TRBV5-1; clone_size: .; cdr3_nt: TGCGCCAGCAGCTTTGGACAGGGAAACACCGGGGAGCTGTTTTTT; cdr3_aa: CASSFGQGNTGELFF
d_call: .; j_call: TRBJ1-4; v_call: TRBV5-5; clone_size: .; cdr3_nt: TGTGCCTCCCGGGAGGGGGTGGCTAATGAAAAACTGTTTTTT; cdr3_aa: CASREGVANEKLFF
d_call: .; j_call: TRBJ2-2; v_call: TRBV27; clone_size: few; cdr3_nt: TGTGCCACCTGCATGGGGCCGGCGAACACCGGGGAGCTGTTTTTT; cdr3_aa: CATCMGPANTGELFF
d_call: .; j_call: TRBJ1-5; v_call: TRBV7-2; clone_size: .; cdr3_nt: TGTGCCAGCAGCCTCGGAGGGGCGGGTCAGCCCCAGCATTTT; cdr3_aa: CASSLGGAGQPQHF
d_call: .; j_call: TRBJ1-2; v_call: TRBV27; clone_size: .; cdr3_nt: TGTGCCAGCAGTTTATCGTGGGACACCTTTCACTATGGCTACACCTTC; cdr3_aa: CASSLSWDTFHYGYTF
d_call: .; j_call: TRBJ2-2; v_call: TRBV5-1; clone_size: .; cdr3_nt: TGCGCCAGCAGCCAGCCGGTCAGCTCGGGCACCGGGGAGCTGTTTTTT; cdr3_aa: CASSQPVSSGTGELFF
d_call: .; j_call: TRBJ1-5; v_call: TRBV12-3/TRBV12-4; clone_size: .; cdr3_nt: TGTGCCAGCACTTTCGGGGGAAATCAGCCCCAGCATTTT; cdr3_aa: CASTFGGNQPQHF
d_call: TRBD1; j_call: TRBJ1-4; v_call: TRBV25-1; clone_size: .; cdr3_nt: TGTGCCAGCAGTGGATATATTACAGGGGGAAAACTGTTTTTT; cdr3_aa: CASSGYITGGKLFF
d_call: .; j_call: TRBJ1-2; v_call: TRBV2; clone_size: .; cdr3_nt: TGTGCCAGCTCCCAACAGTCTAACTATGGCTACACCTTC; cdr3_aa: CASSQQSNYGYTF
d_call: .; j_call: TRBJ2-1; v_call: TRBV5-1; clone_size: .; cdr3_nt: TGCGCCAGCAGCTTCCGGGACAATGAGCAGTTCTTC; cdr3_aa: CASSFRDNEQFF
d_call: .; j_call: TRBJ1-4; v_call: TRBV28; clone_size: .; cdr3_nt: TGTGCCAGCAGTTTTCAAAGGACGGGAGGGGAAAAACTGTTTTTT; cdr3_aa: CASSFQRTGGEKLFF